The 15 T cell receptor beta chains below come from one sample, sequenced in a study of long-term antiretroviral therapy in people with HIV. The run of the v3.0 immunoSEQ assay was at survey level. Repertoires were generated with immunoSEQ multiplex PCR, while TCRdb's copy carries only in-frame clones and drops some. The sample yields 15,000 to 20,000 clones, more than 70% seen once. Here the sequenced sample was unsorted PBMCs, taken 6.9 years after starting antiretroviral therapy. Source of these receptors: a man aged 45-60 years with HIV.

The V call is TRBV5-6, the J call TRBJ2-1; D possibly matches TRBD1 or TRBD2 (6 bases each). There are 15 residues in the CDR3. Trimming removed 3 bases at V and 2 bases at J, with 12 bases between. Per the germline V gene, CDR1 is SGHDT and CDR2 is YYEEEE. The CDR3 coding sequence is TGTGCCAGCAGCTGGAAGGAGGGGGCCTACAATGAGCAGTTCTTC. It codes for CASSWKEGAYNEQFF.

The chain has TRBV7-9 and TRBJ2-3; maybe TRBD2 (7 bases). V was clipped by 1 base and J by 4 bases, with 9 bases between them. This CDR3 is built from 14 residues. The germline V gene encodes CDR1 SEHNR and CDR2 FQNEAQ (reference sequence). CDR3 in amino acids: CASSLGGGPDTQYF. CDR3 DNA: TGTGCCAGCAGCTTAGGCGGGGGCCCAGATACGCAGTATTTT.

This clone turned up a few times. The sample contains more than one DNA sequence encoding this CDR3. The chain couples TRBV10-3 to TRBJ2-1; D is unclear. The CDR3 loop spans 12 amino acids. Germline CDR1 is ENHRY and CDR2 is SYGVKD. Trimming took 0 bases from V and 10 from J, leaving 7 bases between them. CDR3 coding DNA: TGTGCCATCAGTGAGTCGACTCCAGAGCAGTTCTTC. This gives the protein CAISESTPEQFF.

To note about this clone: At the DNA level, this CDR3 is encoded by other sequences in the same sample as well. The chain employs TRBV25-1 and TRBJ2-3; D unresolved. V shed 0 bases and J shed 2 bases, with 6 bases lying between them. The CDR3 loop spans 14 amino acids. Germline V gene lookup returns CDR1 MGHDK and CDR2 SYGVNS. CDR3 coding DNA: TGTGCCAGCAGTGAATATTCCCTCACAGATACGCAGTATTTT. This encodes CASSEYSLTDTQYF. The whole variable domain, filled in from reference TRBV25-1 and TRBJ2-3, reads EADIYQTPRYLVIGTGKKITLECSQTMGHDKMYWYQQDPGMELHLIHYSYGVNSTEKGDLSSESTVSRIRTEHFPLTLESARPSHTSQYLCASSEYSLTDTQYFGPGTRLTVL.

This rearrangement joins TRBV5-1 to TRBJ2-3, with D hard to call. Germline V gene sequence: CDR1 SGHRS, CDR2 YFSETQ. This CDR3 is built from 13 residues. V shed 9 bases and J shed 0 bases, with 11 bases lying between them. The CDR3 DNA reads TGCGCCACCTCGACGGGCAGCACAGATACGCAGTATTTT. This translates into CATSTGSTDTQYF.

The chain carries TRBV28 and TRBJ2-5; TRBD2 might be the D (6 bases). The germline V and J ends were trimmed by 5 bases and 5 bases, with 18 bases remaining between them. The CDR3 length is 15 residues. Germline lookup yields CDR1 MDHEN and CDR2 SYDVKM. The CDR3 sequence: CASSDSGPGLETQYF. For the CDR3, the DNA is TGTGCCAGCAGTGATAGCGGCCCCGGGTTGGAGACCCAGTACTTC.

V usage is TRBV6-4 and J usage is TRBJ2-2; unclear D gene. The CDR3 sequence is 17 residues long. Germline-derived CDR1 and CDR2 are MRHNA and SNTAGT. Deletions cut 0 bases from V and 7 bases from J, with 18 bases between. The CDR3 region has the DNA TGTGCCAGCAGTGACTCGTCCATGTCAGGCCTCGACGGGGAGCTGTTTTTT. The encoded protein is CASSDSSMSGLDGELFF.

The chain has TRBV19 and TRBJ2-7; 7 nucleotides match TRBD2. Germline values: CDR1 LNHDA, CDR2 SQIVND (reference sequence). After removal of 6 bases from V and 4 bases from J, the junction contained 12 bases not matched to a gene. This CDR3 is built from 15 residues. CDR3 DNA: TGTGCCAGTAGCCCTTTTGGCGCGGGAGCGTACGAGCAGTACTTC. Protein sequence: CASSPFGAGAYEQYF.

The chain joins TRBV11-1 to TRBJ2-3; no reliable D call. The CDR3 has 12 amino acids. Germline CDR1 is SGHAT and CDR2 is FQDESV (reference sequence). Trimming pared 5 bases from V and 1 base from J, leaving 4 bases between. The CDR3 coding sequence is TGTGCCAGCAGCGCCCGCACAGATACGCAGTATTTT. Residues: CASSARTDTQYF.

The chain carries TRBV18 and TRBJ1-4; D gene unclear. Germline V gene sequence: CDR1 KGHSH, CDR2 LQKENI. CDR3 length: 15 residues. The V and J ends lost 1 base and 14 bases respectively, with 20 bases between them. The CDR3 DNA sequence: TGTGCCAGCTCACCACTGACCCGCCCGGGCGATCGGCTGTTTTTT. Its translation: CASSPLTRPGDRLFF.

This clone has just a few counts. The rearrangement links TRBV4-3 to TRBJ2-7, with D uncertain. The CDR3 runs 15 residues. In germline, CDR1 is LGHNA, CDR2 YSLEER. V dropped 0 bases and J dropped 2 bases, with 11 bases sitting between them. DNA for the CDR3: TGCGCCAGCAGCCAAGATAGGTCTCGGACCTACGAGCAGTACTTC. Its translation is CASSQDRSRTYEQYF.

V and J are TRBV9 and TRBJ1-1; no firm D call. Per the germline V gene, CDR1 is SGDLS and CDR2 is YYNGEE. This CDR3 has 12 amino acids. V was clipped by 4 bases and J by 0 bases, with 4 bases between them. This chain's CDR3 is CASSPMNTEAFF. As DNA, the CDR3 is TGTGCCAGCAGCCCTATGAACACTGAAGCTTTCTTT.

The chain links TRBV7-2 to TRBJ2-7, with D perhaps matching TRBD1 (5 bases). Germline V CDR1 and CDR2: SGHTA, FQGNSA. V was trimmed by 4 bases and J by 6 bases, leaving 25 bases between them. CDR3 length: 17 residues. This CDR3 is CASSYHRTSQPSPEQYF. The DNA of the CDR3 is TGTGCCAGCAGCTACCATAGGACATCCCAACCGTCCCCCGAGCAGTACTTC.

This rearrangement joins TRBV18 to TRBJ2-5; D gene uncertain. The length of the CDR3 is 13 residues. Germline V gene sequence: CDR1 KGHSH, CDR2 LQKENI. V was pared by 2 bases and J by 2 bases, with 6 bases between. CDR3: CASSPGTQETQYF. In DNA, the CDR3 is TGTGCCAGCTCACCAGGAACACAAGAGACCCAGTACTTC.

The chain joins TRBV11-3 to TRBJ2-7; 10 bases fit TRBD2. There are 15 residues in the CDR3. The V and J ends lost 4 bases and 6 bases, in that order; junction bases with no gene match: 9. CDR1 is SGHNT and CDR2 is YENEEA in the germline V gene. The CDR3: CASSSAPSGRSEQYF. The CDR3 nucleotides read TGTGCCAGCAGCTCTGCGCCTAGCGGGAGAAGCGAGCAGTACTTC.